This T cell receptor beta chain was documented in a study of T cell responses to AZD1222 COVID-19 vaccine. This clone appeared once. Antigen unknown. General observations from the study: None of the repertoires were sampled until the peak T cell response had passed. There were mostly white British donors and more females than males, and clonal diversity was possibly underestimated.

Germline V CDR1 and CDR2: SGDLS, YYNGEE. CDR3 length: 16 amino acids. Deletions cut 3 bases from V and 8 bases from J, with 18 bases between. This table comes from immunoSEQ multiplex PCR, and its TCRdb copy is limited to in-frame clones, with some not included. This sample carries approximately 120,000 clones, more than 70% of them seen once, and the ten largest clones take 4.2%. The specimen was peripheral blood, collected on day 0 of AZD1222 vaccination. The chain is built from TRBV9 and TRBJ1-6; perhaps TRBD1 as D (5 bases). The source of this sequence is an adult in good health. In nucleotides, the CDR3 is TGTGCCAGCAGCGCCCGATATAGAAAGGGACATTCACCCCTCCACTTT. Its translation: CASSARYRKGHSPLHF.